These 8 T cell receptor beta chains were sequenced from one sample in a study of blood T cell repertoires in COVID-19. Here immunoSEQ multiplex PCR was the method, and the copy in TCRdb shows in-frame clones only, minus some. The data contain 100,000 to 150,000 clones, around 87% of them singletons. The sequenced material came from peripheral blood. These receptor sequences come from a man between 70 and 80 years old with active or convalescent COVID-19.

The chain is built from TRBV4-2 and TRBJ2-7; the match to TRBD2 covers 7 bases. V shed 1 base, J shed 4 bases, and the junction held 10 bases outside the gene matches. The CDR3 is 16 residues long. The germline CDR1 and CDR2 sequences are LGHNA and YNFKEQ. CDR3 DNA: TGTGCCAGCAGCCAAGGTACTGGGGCGGGAGTGTACGAGCAGTACTTC. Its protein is CASSQGTGAGVYEQYF.

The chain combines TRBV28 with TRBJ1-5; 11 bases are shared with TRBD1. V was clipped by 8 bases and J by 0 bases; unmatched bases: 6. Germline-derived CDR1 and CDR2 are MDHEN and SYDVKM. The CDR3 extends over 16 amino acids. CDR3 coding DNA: TGTGCCAGCTGGACAGGGGGCCCGTATAGCAATCAGCCCCAGCATTTT. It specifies CASWTGGPYSNQPQHF.

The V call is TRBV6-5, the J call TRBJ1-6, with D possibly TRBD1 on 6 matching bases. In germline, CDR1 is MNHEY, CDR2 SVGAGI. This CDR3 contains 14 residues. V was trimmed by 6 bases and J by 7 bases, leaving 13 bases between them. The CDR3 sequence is CASRPGQPNSPLHF. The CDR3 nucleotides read TGTGCCAGCAGACCCGGACAGCCGAATTCACCCCTCCACTTT.

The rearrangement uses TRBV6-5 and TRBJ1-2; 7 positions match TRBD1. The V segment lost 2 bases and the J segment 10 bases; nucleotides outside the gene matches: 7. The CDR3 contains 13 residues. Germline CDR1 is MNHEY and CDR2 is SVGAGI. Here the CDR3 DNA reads TGTGCCAGCAGTTACCTAAGACAGGGAGACTACACCTTC. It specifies CASSYLRQGDYTF.

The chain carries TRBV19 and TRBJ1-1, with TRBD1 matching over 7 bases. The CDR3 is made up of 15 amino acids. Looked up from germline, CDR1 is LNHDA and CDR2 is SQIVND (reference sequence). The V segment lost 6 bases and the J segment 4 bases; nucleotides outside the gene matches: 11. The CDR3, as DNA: TGTGCCAGTAGACCCGACAGGGTCGGGTCCACTGAAGCTTTCTTT. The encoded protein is CASRPDRVGSTEAFF.

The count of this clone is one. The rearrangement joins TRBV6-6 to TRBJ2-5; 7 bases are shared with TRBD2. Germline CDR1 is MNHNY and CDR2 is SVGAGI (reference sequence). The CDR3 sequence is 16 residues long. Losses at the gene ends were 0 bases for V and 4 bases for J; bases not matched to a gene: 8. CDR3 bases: TGTGCCAGCAGTTACTCCGGACCGGGGGGTGCAGAGACCCAGTACTTC. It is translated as CASSYSGPGGAETQYF.

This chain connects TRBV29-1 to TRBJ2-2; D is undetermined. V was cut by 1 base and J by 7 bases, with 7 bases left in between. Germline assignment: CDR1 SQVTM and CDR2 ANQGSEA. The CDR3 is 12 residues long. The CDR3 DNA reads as TGCAGCGTTGAAGCCCCGGGCGGGGAGCTGTTTTTT. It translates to CSVEAPGGELFF.

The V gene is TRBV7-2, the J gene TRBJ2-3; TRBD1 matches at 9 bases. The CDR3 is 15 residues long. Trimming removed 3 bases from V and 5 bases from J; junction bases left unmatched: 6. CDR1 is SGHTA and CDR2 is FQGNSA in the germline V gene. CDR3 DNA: TGTGCCAGCAGCTTTCGACAGGGGGGTGGAGATACGCAGTATTTT. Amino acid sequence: CASSFRQGGGDTQYF.